Following are 25 T cell receptor beta chains from one sample sequenced in a study of T cell repertoires in cytomegalovirus infection. TCRdb called the reads again in MiXCR, with one record for every CDR3 protein. The sample consists of around 270,000 distinct CDR3 sequences, approximately 9% of them appearing once. The sample taken for sequencing was PBMCs. These receptor sequences come from a human donor in good health (CMV status not recorded). Some clones in this sample may be carry-over from other donors' samples.

The chain carries TRBV7-2 and TRBJ1-5; D is unclear. The CDR3 extends over 15 amino acids. The V end lost 0 bases, the J end lost 4 bases, and 10 bases lay between the germline ends. Germline V CDR1 and CDR2: SGHTA, FQGNSA. CDR3: CASSLAVAKNQPQHF. The CDR3 DNA follows: TGTGCCAGCAGCTTAGCGGTCGCAAAGAATCAGCCCCAGCATTTT.

This clonotype was found many times. The chain couples TRBV12-3 or TRBV12-4 to TRBJ2-5; possibly TRBD1 for D (5 bases). The CDR3 contains 15 residues. Trimming left V 6 bases short and J 3 bases short, with 17 bases between. CDR3 nucleotide sequence: TGTGCCAGCAGGTCAGACCTGGGGCGCGAAGAGACCCAGTACTTC. Its protein product is CASRSDLGREETQYF.

This clonotype was seen many times. The DNA for the CDR3 is TGTGCCAGCAGTTACTCGAAGCCACCCTACACCTTC. This sequence encodes CASSYSKPPYTF. The chain links TRBV6-2 or TRBV6-3 to TRBJ1-2; D gene unclear. Trimming left V 0 bases short and J 10 bases short, with 9 bases between. CDR1 MNHEY and CDR2 SVGEGT come from the germline V gene. This CDR3 is built from 12 residues.

This clonotype was detected many times. This rearrangement joins TRBV7-2 to TRBJ2-3; maybe TRBD1 (6 bases). Germline loops: CDR1 SGHTA, CDR2 FQGNSA. The CDR3 spans 15 residues. The V and J ends lost 6 bases and 3 bases respectively, with 16 bases between them. In DNA, the CDR3 is TGTGCCAGCAGTTCGGGACACTTACGGACAGATACGCAGTATTTT. This translates into CASSSGHLRTDTQYF.

The table lists this clonotype with a few counts. The gene calls are TRBV24-1 and TRBJ2-5; D ambiguous. V lost 5 bases and J 2 bases, leaving 8 bases between the germline ends. The CDR3 totals 13 residues. The germline CDR1 and CDR2 sequences are KGHDR and SFDVKD. This chain's CDR3 is CATSGRLQETQYF. Written as DNA, the CDR3 is TGTGCCACCAGTGGTAGGCTTCAAGAGACCCAGTACTTC.

The rearrangement links TRBV5-1 to TRBJ2-1; tentative D call: TRBD1 (7 bases). The V end lost 4 bases, the J end lost 8 bases, and 22 bases lay between the germline ends. Per germline, CDR1 SGHRS and CDR2 YFSETQ. This CDR3 comprises 16 residues. Here the CDR3 DNA reads TGCGCCAGCAGCCCGGGCGGGACAGTGCCAATCCATGAGCAGTTCTTC. Its translation is CASSPGGTVPIHEQFF.

The rearrangement uses TRBV19 and TRBJ1-2; D call uncertain. With 7 bases removed from V and 7 bases from J, the gap between germline ends came to 10 bases. Per germline, CDR1 LNHDA and CDR2 SQIVND (reference sequence). The CDR3 consists of 11 residues. The CDR3, as DNA: TGTGCCAGTAAGGGTTCGCGTGGCTACACCTTC. The encoded protein is CASKGSRGYTF.

This clonotype was seen a handful of times. The chain links TRBV5-4 to TRBJ1-1, with a possible D match to TRBD1 (5 bases). The CDR3 contains 17 residues. V was cut by 3 bases and J by 5 bases, with 23 bases left in between. Germline CDR1 and CDR2: SGHNT and YYREEE (reference sequence). CDR3 DNA: TGTGCCAGCAGCTCCCAAATCACCACAGGTTTGGGGACTGAAGCTTTCTTT. Translating gives CASSSQITTGLGTEAFF.

This clonotype was seen a handful of times. V and J are TRBV7-3 and TRBJ2-2; the match to TRBD2 covers 8 bases. Germline CDR1 and CDR2: SGHTA and FQGTGA. The CDR3 length is 15 residues. J gave up 4 bases and V 6 bases, and 7 bases lay outside the gene matches. The CDR3 region is CASRQGTSGTGELFF. The CDR3 coding sequence is TGTGCCAGCAGACAAGGGACTAGTGGCACCGGGGAGCTGTTTTTT.

The chain joins TRBV9 to TRBJ2-3; 7 bases match TRBD1. The CDR3 covers 13 residues. Losses at the gene ends were 3 bases for V and 11 bases for J; bases not matched to a gene: 9. Germline CDR1 SGDLS, CDR2 YYNGEE. CDR3 sequence: CASSGGQAGKQYF. In nucleotides, the CDR3 is TGTGCCAGCAGCGGCGGACAGGCCGGAAAGCAGTATTTT. Based on the CDR3 plus reference TRBV9 and TRBJ2-3, the full variable domain is DSGVTQTPKHLITATGQRVTLRCSPRSGDLSVYWYQQSLDQGLQFLIQYYNGEERAKGNILERFSAQQFPDLHSELNLSSLELGDSALYFCASSGGQAGKQYFGPGTRLTVL.

The V call is TRBV19, the J call TRBJ1-5, with D possibly being TRBD1 (6 bases). The CDR3 spans 15 residues. V gave up 3 bases and J gave up 4 bases, with 13 bases separating them. CDR1 is LNHDA and CDR2 is SQIVND in the germline V gene (reference sequence). This CDR3 is CASSIQGSRNQPQHF. The CDR3 nucleotides read TGTGCCAGTAGTATCCAGGGGAGCAGGAATCAGCCCCAGCATTTT.

The chain combines TRBV28 with TRBJ2-3; TRBD2 might be the D (6 bases). CDR1 is MDHEN and CDR2 is SYDVKM in the germline V gene. Deletions cut 6 bases from V and 3 bases from J, with 25 bases between. CDR3 size: 18 residues. Here the CDR3 reads CASSPFEPLGGGTDTQYF. DNA of the CDR3: TGTGCCAGCAGCCCCTTTGAACCCCTGGGGGGTGGGACAGATACGCAGTATTTT. Together with reference TRBV28 and TRBJ2-3, the CDR3 gives the full variable domain: DVKVTQSSRYLVKRTGEKVFLECVQDMDHENMFWYRQDPGLGLRLIYFSYDVKMKEKGDIPEGYSVSREKKERFSLILESASTNQTSMYLCASSPFEPLGGGTDTQYFGPGTRLTVL.

A few counts support this clonotype. This rearrangement joins TRBV6-1 to TRBJ2-7, with a possible D match to TRBD1 (6 bases). This CDR3 has 13 residues. V gave up 3 bases and J gave up 9 bases, with 15 bases separating them. CDR1 is MNHNS and CDR2 is SASEGT in the germline V gene. The CDR3 region has the DNA TGTGCCAGCAGTGACAGGGGTACTGGGGGGCAGTACTTC. Protein sequence: CASSDRGTGGQYF.

This clonotype was seen repeatedly, ten times or more. This chain uses TRBV7-9 with TRBJ2-1; 8 bases agree with TRBD2. V gave up 5 bases and J gave up 2 bases; unmatched junction bases: 8. CDR1 is SEHNR, CDR2 FQNEAQ, per germline (reference sequence). This CDR3 is 16 amino acids long. CDR3 DNA: TGTGCCAGCAGCCCAAAACTAGCGGAGGCCTACAATGAGCAGTTCTTC. Residues: CASSPKLAEAYNEQFF.

The CDR3 bases are TGTGCCACCACCCCTAGCGGGAGAAGAACCGGGGAGCTGTTTTTT. Protein sequence: CATTPSGRRTGELFF. The rearrangement uses TRBV15 and TRBJ2-2, with 10 bases lining up with TRBD2. The CDR3 runs to 15 residues. Germline assignment: CDR1 LNHNV and CDR2 YYDKDF (reference sequence). V shed 7 bases, J shed 5 bases, and the junction held 7 bases outside the gene matches.

The genes are TRBV27 and TRBJ2-7, with 7 bases that match TRBD1. Germline CDR1 is MNHEY and CDR2 is SMNVEV (reference sequence). CDR3 length: 14 amino acids. J was trimmed by 1 base and V by 11 bases; bases with no gene match: 11. Here the CDR3 reads CAGADRDMSYEQYF. CDR3 nucleotides: TGTGCCGGCGCCGACAGGGACATGTCCTACGAGCAGTACTTC.

This clonotype appeared many times. The chain has TRBV12-3 or TRBV12-4 and TRBJ1-2; maybe TRBD1 (5 bases). V was pared by 6 bases and J by 5 bases, with 10 bases between. The CDR3 runs to 12 residues. The chain's CDR3 is CASSPGGYGYTF. The CDR3 DNA reads TGTGCCAGCAGCCCCGGGGGGTATGGCTACACCTTC.

This clonotype was seen repeatedly, ten times or more. The DNA of the CDR3 is TGTGCCAGCAGCAATTCCCAGGCCCGGTACAATGAGCAGTTCTTC. Encoded protein: CASSNSQARYNEQFF. The rearrangement uses TRBV7-2 and TRBJ2-1; no clear D gene. The germline V gene encodes CDR1 SGHTA and CDR2 FQGNSA. Deletions cut 5 bases from V and 4 bases from J, with 15 bases between. The CDR3 is made up of 15 amino acids. Full variable domain (remainder filled in from reference TRBV7-2 and TRBJ2-1): GAGVSQSPSNKVTEKGKDVELRCDPISGHTALYWYRQSLGQGLEFLIYFQGNSAPDKSGLPSDRFSAERTGGSVSTLTIQRTQQEDSAVYLCASSNSQARYNEQFFGPGTRLTVL.

This clonotype was detected many times. The chain joins TRBV7-8 to TRBJ2-1; TRBD1 matches 11 bases. CDR1 and CDR2 from the germline V gene are SGHVS and FQNEAQ. The CDR3 sequence is 15 residues long. Trimming removed 5 bases from V and 2 bases from J; junction bases left unmatched: 2. CDR3 coding DNA: TGTGCCAGCAGCCGGGACAGGGGGACCTACAATGAGCAGTTCTTC. This sequence encodes CASSRDRGTYNEQFF.

This clonotype was picked up many times. The rearrangement links TRBV28 to TRBJ2-3; no definite D call. The length of the CDR3 is 13 residues. V was cut by 4 bases and J by 2 bases, with 7 bases left in between. Germline lookup yields CDR1 MDHEN and CDR2 SYDVKM. The CDR3 region has the DNA TGTGCCAGCAGTTCGTTGGCCACAGATACGCAGTATTTT. Amino acid sequence: CASSSLATDTQYF.

This clonotype was seen only a few times. The chain has TRBV11-3 and TRBJ1-3; no definite D call. Per germline, CDR1 SGHNT and CDR2 YENEEA. V was cut by 0 bases and J by 0 bases, with 9 bases left in between. The CDR3 runs to 16 residues. The CDR3 DNA sequence: TGTGCCAGCAGCTTAGACGGAGATCGCTCTGGAAACACCATATATTTT. Its protein product is CASSLDGDRSGNTIYF. The full variable domain, completed using reference TRBV11-3 and TRBJ1-3, is EAGVVQSPRYKIIEKKQPVAFWCNPISGHNTLYWYLQNLGQGPELLIRYENEEAVDDSQLPKDRFSAERLKGVDSTLKIQPAELGDSAVYLCASSLDGDRSGNTIYFGEGSWLTVV.

This clonotype was recorded at least ten times. This chain joins TRBV7-8 and TRBJ2-2; TRBD1 is a possible D gene (5 bases). The CDR3 loop spans 15 amino acids. Trimming took off 5 bases at V and 1 base at J, with 11 bases between the two ends. Germline V gene sequence: CDR1 SGHVS, CDR2 FQNEAQ. The CDR3 DNA follows: TGTGCCAGCAGCAGCCATGACAGGAACACCGGGGAGCTGTTTTTT. Its translation: CASSSHDRNTGELFF.

The rearrangement links TRBV30 to TRBJ2-7, with a weak D call TRBD2 (6 bases). V lost 2 bases, J lost 4 bases, and 9 bases lay in between. The CDR3 length is 12 residues. Germline CDR1 is GTSNPN and CDR2 is SVGIG (reference sequence). This CDR3 is CAWSLGGYEQYF. As DNA, the CDR3 is TGTGCCTGGAGTCTCGGGGGTTACGAGCAGTACTTC. Based on the CDR3 plus reference TRBV30 and TRBJ2-7, the full variable domain is SQTIHQWPATLVQPVGSPLSLECTVEGTSNPNLYWYRQAAGRGLQLLFYSVGIGQISSEVPQNLSASRPQDRQFILSSKKLLLSDSGFYLCAWSLGGYEQYFGPGTRLTVT.

Ten or more counts support this clonotype. J is TRBJ2-2 and V is TRBV11-2; TRBD2 aligns across 8 bases. V was clipped by 5 bases and J by 2 bases; unmatched bases: 4. Germline V CDR1 and CDR2: SGHAT, FQNNGV. The CDR3 length is 15 residues. The CDR3: CASSRAGANTGELFF. CDR3 bases: TGTGCCAGCAGCCGAGCGGGAGCCAACACCGGGGAGCTGTTTTTT.

This clonotype occurred many times. The V call is TRBV7-2, the J call TRBJ2-5; D unresolved. The V gene lost 4 bases and the J gene lost 7 bases, with 13 bases spanning the gap. From germline, CDR1 is SGHTA and CDR2 FQGNSA. The CDR3 spans 13 residues. In DNA, the CDR3 is TGTGCCAGCAGCTCGCGTCATTCGGGGACCCAGTACTTC. It specifies CASSSRHSGTQYF.